The source of this TCR beta chain is a study of T-cell reconstitution after alpha-beta-depleted transplantation in children. For this clonotype: Its target is unknown.

Study-wide findings and caveats: It was newly produced T cells that mostly accounted for T-cell counts and diversity one year after transplant. Some patients owed their high day-60 TCRbeta diversity to surviving recipient T cells and thymic progenitors. In patients about two months after transplant, alpha-beta T cells reportedly arose from several hundred expanded graft clones.

CDR3 length equals 13 residues. The V and J ends lost 3 bases and 0 bases respectively, with 3 bases between them. The library targeted TCRbeta and was prepared with unique molecular identifiers. Via MiXCR, TCRdb re-called the PCR reads, giving one row per CDR3 protein. This sample has roughly 100,000 distinct CDR3 sequences; about 8% occur once, and the top ten carry roughly 15%. The chain carries TRBV12-3 or TRBV12-4 and TRBJ1-3; D call uncertain. The source was PBMCs, collected before TCRalphabeta/CD19-depleted stem cell transplant. This clonotype originated in a boy younger than 10 with acute lymphoblastic leukemia, due to receive a stem cell transplant. The CDR3 DNA reads TGTGCCAGCAGTTTTGACTCTGGAAACACCATATATTTT. Translation: CASSFDSGNTIYF.